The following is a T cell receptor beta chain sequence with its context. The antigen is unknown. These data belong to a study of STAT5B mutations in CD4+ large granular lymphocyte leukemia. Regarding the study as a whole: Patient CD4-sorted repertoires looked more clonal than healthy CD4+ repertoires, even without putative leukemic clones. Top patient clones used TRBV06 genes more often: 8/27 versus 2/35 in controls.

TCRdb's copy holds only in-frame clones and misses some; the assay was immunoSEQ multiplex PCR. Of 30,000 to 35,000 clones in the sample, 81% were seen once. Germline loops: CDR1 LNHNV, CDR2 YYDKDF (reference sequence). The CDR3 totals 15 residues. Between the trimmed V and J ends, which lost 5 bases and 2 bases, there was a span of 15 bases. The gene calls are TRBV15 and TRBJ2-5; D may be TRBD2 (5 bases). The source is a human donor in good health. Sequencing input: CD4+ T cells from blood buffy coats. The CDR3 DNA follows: TGTGCCACCAGCGGTTCACCGGGGTCGCAAGAGACCCAGTACTTC. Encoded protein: CATSGSPGSQETQYF.